Ten or more counts support the clone carrying this T cell receptor beta chain. Its cognate antigen is unknown. The entry originates in a study of T cells in Graves' hyperthyroidism and ophthalmopathy. Diagnoses used clinical symptoms, serum thyroxine and TRAb, thyroid ultrasound and orbital computed tomography. First hyperthyroidism diagnosis is when the blood sample was obtained, before any ophthalmopathy symptoms. The CDR3 loop spans 16 amino acids. Looked up from germline, CDR1 is SGHRS and CDR2 is YFSETQ. The germline V and J ends were trimmed by 1 base and 1 base, with 11 bases remaining between them. Study results and caveats: Clonotypes that were expanded in thyroid above 0.001 mostly appeared in blood too.

From RNA transcripts, TCR beta CDR3 regions were amplified. During a first-round RT-PCR of the TCR CDR3, the HTBI primer set was used. MiXCR was run by TCRdb on the multiplex PCR reads, yielding one entry per CDR3 protein. The sample carries approximately 260,000 distinct CDR3 sequences, roughly 15% recorded once. The source is a woman aged 45 to 65 with Graves' hyperthyroidism that later progressed to Graves' ophthalmopathy. The chain has TRBV5-1 and TRBJ2-2, with D perhaps matching TRBD1 (6 bases). Source material: blood. The CDR3 DNA reads TGCGCCAGCAGCTTGCATGTGACAGGGAACACCGGGGAGCTGTTTTTT. Its translation is CASSLHVTGNTGELFF.